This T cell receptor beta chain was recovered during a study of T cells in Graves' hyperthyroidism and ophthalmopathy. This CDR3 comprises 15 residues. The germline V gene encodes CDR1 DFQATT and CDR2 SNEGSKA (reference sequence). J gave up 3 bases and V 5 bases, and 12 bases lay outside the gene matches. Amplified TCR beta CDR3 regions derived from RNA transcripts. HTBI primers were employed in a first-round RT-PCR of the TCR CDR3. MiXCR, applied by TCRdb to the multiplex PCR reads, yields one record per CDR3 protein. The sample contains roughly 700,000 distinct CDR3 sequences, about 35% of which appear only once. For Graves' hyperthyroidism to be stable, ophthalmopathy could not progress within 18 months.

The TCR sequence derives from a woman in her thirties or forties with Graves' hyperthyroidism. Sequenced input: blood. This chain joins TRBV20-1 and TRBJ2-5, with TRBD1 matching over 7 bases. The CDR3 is CSASRTGDPEETQYF. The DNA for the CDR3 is TGCAGTGCTTCCCGTACAGGGGACCCCGAAGAGACCCAGTACTTC.